The 3 T cell receptor beta chains reported below all come from one sample, sequenced in a study of tumor-infiltrating lymphocytes in oesophageal squamous cell carcinoma. TCRdb reanalysed the PCR reads using MiXCR and keeps one entry per CDR3 protein. The data hold around 6,200 distinct CDR3 sequences, with roughly 15% observed a single time. Input material: normal esophageal tissue next to the tumor. The source of these receptors is a male donor with esophageal squamous cell carcinoma.

This clonotype was observed at least ten times. The chain recombines TRBV28 with TRBJ1-4; D is uncertain. Germline loops: CDR1 MDHEN, CDR2 SYDVKM. V was cut by 4 bases and J by 0 bases, with 12 bases left in between. The CDR3 sequence is 16 residues long. Here the CDR3 reads CASSSPGAATNEKLFF. DNA for the CDR3: TGTGCCAGCAGTTCACCCGGAGCCGCAACTAATGAAAAACTGTTTTTT.

This clonotype was observed at least ten times. This chain links TRBV11-1 with TRBJ2-1; tentatively, D is TRBD2 (6 bases). With the DNA end fitting TRBJ2-7 better, the J assignment may be wrong. The CDR3 length is 15 residues. Germline V lookup: CDR1 SGHAT, CDR2 FQDESV (reference sequence). The CDR3 sequence: CASSRATGVVSEQYF. In DNA, the CDR3 is TGTGCCAGCAGCCGAGCTACGGGGGTGGTCTCCGAGCAGTACTTC.

In its sample, this clonotype ranks as medium-sized. The chain carries TRBV7-9 and TRBJ2-3; a weak D match, TRBD2 (5 bases). Germline CDR1 is SEHNR and CDR2 is FQNEAQ (reference sequence). The CDR3 covers 15 residues. Trimming removed 3 bases from V and 6 bases from J, with 16 bases in between. CDR3 DNA sequence: TGTGCCAGCAGCTTTATGGCTAGCCCATTGGATACGCAGTATTTT. Encoded protein: CASSFMASPLDTQYF. Using reference TRBV7-9 and TRBJ2-3 for the parts outside the CDR3, the full variable domain is DTGVSQNPRHKITKRGQNVTFRCDPISEHNRLYWYRQTLGQGPEFLTYFQNEAQLEKSRLLSDRFSAERPKGSFSTLEIQRTEQGDSAMYLCASSFMASPLDTQYFGPGTRLTVL.